The entry below gives a single T cell receptor (beta chain) sequence along with its context. Its antigen is unknown. These data belong to a study of human T cells and chemical hapten exposure. Unfractionated whole blood yielded total RNA. The library put unique molecular identifiers onto individual cDNA molecules. A single record per CDR3 protein comes from TCRdb applying MiXCR to the reads. The sample shows 95,000 to 150,000 distinct CDR3 sequences, less than 10% of them seen only once. The germline V gene has CDR1 ENHRY and CDR2 SYGVKD. The CDR3 is 15 residues long. J gave up 4 bases and V 4 bases, and 3 bases lay outside the gene matches. Findings and limits, study-wide: After DPC sensitization, TCRs above 1 in 1000 frequency showed no change.

The genes are TRBV10-3 and TRBJ2-7; 14 bases map to TRBD2. The TCR originated in a human donor in good health. Some clones in this sample may be carry-over from other donors' samples. Sequenced sample: whole blood. CDR3 sequence: CAISVGTSGRYEQYF. In nucleotides, the CDR3 is TGTGCCATCAGTGTAGGGACTAGCGGGAGATACGAGCAGTACTTC.